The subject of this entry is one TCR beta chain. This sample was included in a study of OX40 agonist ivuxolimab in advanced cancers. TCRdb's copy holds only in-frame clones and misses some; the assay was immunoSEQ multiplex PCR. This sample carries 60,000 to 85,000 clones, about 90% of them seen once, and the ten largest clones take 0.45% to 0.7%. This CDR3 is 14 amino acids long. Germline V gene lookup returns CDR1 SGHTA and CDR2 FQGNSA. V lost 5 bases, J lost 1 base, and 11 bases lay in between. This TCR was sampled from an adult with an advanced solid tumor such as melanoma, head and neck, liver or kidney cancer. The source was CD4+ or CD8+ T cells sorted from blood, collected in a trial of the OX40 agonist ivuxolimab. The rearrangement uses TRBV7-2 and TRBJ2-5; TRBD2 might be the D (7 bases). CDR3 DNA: TGTGCCAGCAGCATGGGGGGGGCCCAAGAGACCCAGTACTTC. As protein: CASSMGGAQETQYF.